This TCR beta chain was sequenced in a study of blood T cell repertoires in COVID-19. Turning to the study itself: The cDNA or gDNA used as material had been derived from T cells, B-cell-depleted T cells, or PBMCs.

Between the trimmed V and J ends, which lost 2 bases and 7 bases, there was a span of 14 bases. Germline loops: CDR1 MNHNY, CDR2 SVGAGI (reference sequence). The CDR3 is 15 amino acids. The Seattle patients joined while their infection was active and were tracked longitudinally afterward. Per the original methods: Nucleated cell number was recorded as an estimate derived from reference gene primer amplification. Clones were sequenced by immunoSEQ multiplex PCR, and TCRdb holds only the in-frame ones, with some missing. The V and J calls and clone size are taken from that table; D and trimming were inferred from the DNA. The table has approximately 300,000 clones, about 90% seen once.

The sequence derives from a woman in her twenties or thirties with COVID-19, enrolled during active disease. The sample consisted of peripheral blood. V is TRBV6-6 and J is TRBJ1-4; TRBD1 might be the D (6 bases). CDR3 residues: CASSYEGGRVEKLFF. In DNA, the CDR3 is TGTGCCAGCAGTTACGAAGGGGGACGGGTTGAAAAACTGTTTTTT.